This paragraph reports one TCR beta chain. Its antigen specificity is not known. This could be a read error, since a much larger clone is one nucleotide away. This sample was sequenced with an Illumina HiSeq 2500. Quantitative 5'-RACE with molecular barcodes was the method used to prepare the TCR beta libraries. Turning to the authors' computational methods: A new computational method based on a probabilistic model of VDJ rearrangement was used to identify disease-linked TCR variants. TCRdb trimmed the raw reads at Q25, called clones with MiXCR and kept productive beta chains. CDR3 protein sequences are deduplicated, and each keeps its most common genes and DNA. The V and J calls were not made by the authors but by TCRdb's processing. For this sample the table gives over 100,000 distinct CDR3 sequences, of which around 7% were detected only once. Of the sample, 10% to 15% falls within the top ten clones.

Per the germline V gene (reference sequence), DFQATT is the CDR1 and SNEGSKA is the CDR2. Counted from cysteine to phenylalanine, this CDR3 has 17 amino acids. The sequence is cut down to CDR3 DNA, 51 bases in frame from base 1. These data originate in a study of CD8 T cells in ankylosing spondylitis (dated by TCRdb to between 2016 and 2019). Looking at the study overall: The study set out to find disease-linked TCR variants by profiling T cell receptor beta repertoires in ankylosing spondylitis patients and healthy donors. The full study cohort comprised 25 ankylosing spondylitis patients and about 110 healthy donors. Peripheral blood was sampled, and synovial fluid was also collected from ankylosing spondylitis patients.

What the authors observed across the whole study: The disease-linked clones had a CD8+ phenotype and were found at relatively low frequencies in peripheral blood. Some motif variants were previously reported in synovial fluid and blood of reactive arthritis patients, suggesting common disease-initiation mechanisms. Blood from ankylosing spondylitis patients appeared to be characterized by a TCR beta motif made up of under 10 highly homologous amino acid variants. The disease-linked clones were reported to be significantly enriched in matched synovial fluid samples from ankylosing spondylitis patients.

The rearrangement joined TRBV20-1 to TRBJ2-7; 7 of the junction bases match TRBD2. Sequenced: blood, either unsorted or a sorted T cell fraction (not recorded which). The TCR comes from a male donor with ankylosing spondylitis or in good health (not recorded which). The nucleotide sequence reads as follows: TGCAGTGCTGGAGATGAGGGGAGAGGGGAGGGCTCCTACGAGCAGTACTTC. It is translated as CSAGDEGRGEGSYEQYF.